This TCR beta chain originates from a study of control samples from healthy donors and cancer patients. The repertoire was sequenced with immunoSEQ multiplex PCR; TCRdb's copy has only in-frame clones and lacks some. This repertoire shows about 140,000 clones, about nine tenths found once; its top ten account for around 9%. The CDR3 has 15 residues. Losses at the gene ends were 0 bases for V and 6 bases for J; bases not matched to a gene: 8. CDR1 SNHLY and CDR2 FYNNEI come from the germline V gene. V usage is TRBV2 and J usage is TRBJ2-7; 7 bases map to TRBD1. The receptor was isolated from a woman aged 30 to 39 in good health. Sequenced input: blood. The chain's CDR3 is CASSEAGAGGFEQYF. The CDR3 DNA reads as TGTGCCAGCAGTGAAGCGGGGGCAGGGGGTTTCGAGCAGTACTTC.